This entry lists 14 T cell receptor beta chains sequenced from one sample in a study of blood T cell repertoires in COVID-19. Here immunoSEQ multiplex PCR was the method, and the copy in TCRdb shows in-frame clones only, minus some. Of approximately 360,000 clones in the sample, 70% to 90% were seen once. The specimen sequenced was PBMCs or T cells enriched from blood (not recorded which). Every receptor here comes from a woman aged 25-40 years with acute COVID-19.

The V and J genes are TRBV7-2 and TRBJ2-5; 8 nucleotides match TRBD2. Germline assignment: CDR1 SGHTA and CDR2 FQGNSA. The CDR3 covers 16 residues. The V and J ends lost 5 bases and 4 bases, in that order; junction bases with no gene match: 12. The CDR3 DNA reads TGTGCCAGCAGCCGCCTACGGACGGGGGGGATAGAGACCCAGTACTTC. Translating gives CASSRLRTGGIETQYF.

This sequence joins TRBV3-1 (or the pseudogene TRBV3-2) and TRBJ2-7; 7 nucleotides align to TRBD1. The junction had 7 bases not matched to a gene; V was cut back by 2 bases and J by 0 bases. Germline CDR1 reads LGHDT; CDR2 reads YNNKEL (reference sequence). The CDR3 runs to 16 residues. CDR3 protein: CASSQCPDRSSYEQYF. CDR3 in DNA: TGTGCCAGCAGCCAATGCCCGGACAGGAGCTCCTACGAGCAGTACTTC.

In the case of this clone: One end of the junction does not line up with germline, which may come from a read error. This rearrangement joins TRBV9 to TRBJ2-3; tentatively, D is TRBD2 (6 bases). There are 15 residues in the CDR3. Germline assignment: CDR1 SGDLS and CDR2 YYNGEE. The DNA for the CDR3 is TGTGTCAGCAGCGTAGTAGGTGGGGGGAAGGATACGCAGTATTTT. Translated, it gives CVSSVVGGGKDTQYF.

The chain couples TRBV7-2 to TRBJ1-1; no clear D. V gave up 2 bases and J gave up 4 bases, with 14 bases separating them. The CDR3 extends over 15 amino acids. CDR1 SGHTA and CDR2 FQGNSA come from the germline V gene. This CDR3 reads CASSLFPGGSTEAFF. CDR3 coding DNA: TGTGCCAGCAGCTTATTTCCAGGAGGAAGCACTGAAGCTTTCTTT.

V is TRBV24-1 and J is TRBJ1-1, with D hard to call. Germline CDR1 and CDR2: KGHDR and SFDVKD. The CDR3 contains 15 residues. With 4 bases removed from V and 1 base from J, the gap between germline ends came to 12 bases. The DNA of the CDR3 is TGTGCCACCAGTGACCGCCGGACTGAGAACACTGAAGCTTTCTTT. It yields the protein CATSDRRTENTEAFF.

V and J are TRBV15 and TRBJ1-3, with D maybe TRBD1 (5 bases). Between the trimmed V and J ends, which lost 1 base and 2 bases, there was a span of 12 bases. The CDR3 is 16 residues long. Germline values: CDR1 LNHNV, CDR2 YYDKDF (reference sequence). The CDR3 here is CATSRAQGLTGNTIYF. The CDR3 DNA sequence: TGTGCCACCAGCAGAGCTCAGGGCCTGACTGGAAACACCATATATTTT. Variable domain in full (rest from reference TRBV15 and TRBJ1-3): DAMVIQNPRYQVTQFGKPVTLSCSQTLNHNVMYWYQQKSSQAPKLLFHYYDKDFNNEADTPDNFQSRRPNTSFCFLDIRSPGLGDTAMYLCATSRAQGLTGNTIYFGEGSWLTVV.

J is TRBJ2-5 and V is TRBV12-3 or TRBV12-4, with D possibly being TRBD2 (5 bases). This CDR3 is built from 12 residues. Trimming took 2 bases from V and 5 from J, leaving 6 bases between them. CDR3 in amino acids: CASSLRGETQYF. In DNA form, the CDR3 reads TGTGCCAGCAGTTTAAGAGGGGAGACCCAGTACTTC.

The chain employs TRBV5-8 and TRBJ2-7, with D uncertain. V was pared by 2 bases and J by 3 bases, with 3 bases between. CDR3 length: 11 residues. Germline V gene sequence: CDR1 SGHTS, CDR2 YDEGEE. The chain's CDR3 is CASSFYYEQYF. The CDR3 coding sequence is TGTGCCAGCAGCTTTTACTACGAGCAGTACTTC.

This chain links TRBV20-1 with TRBJ2-7; D is uncertain. The CDR3 is made up of 11 amino acids. The germline CDR1 and CDR2 sequences are DFQATT and SNEGSKA (reference sequence). V lost 0 bases and J 3 bases, leaving 3 bases between the germline ends. The CDR3, as DNA: TGCAGTGCTAGAGACCACTACGAGCAGTACTTC. Amino acid sequence: CSARDHYEQYF.

V gene TRBV12-5 combines with J gene TRBJ2-1; 13 nucleotides match TRBD2. Trimming took 2 bases from V and 8 from J; bases not matched to a gene: 6. The CDR3 extends over 16 amino acids. Germline CDR1 is LGHNT and CDR2 is FRNRAP. The CDR3 sequence is CASGLTTSGGTDEQFF. DNA of the CDR3: TGTGCTAGTGGTTTGACGACTAGCGGGGGGACCGATGAGCAGTTCTTC.

The V gene is TRBV7-9, the J gene TRBJ2-7, with D tentatively TRBD1 (5 bases). The CDR3 totals 12 residues. Germline-derived CDR1 and CDR2 are SEHNR and FQNEAQ (reference sequence). Deletions cut 5 bases from V and 3 bases from J, with 8 bases between. CDR3 sequence reads: CASSDQGYEQYF. The CDR3 DNA follows: TGTGCCAGCAGCGATCAGGGCTACGAGCAGTACTTC.

The V call is TRBV27, the J call TRBJ2-1, with unresolved D. V was pared by 6 bases and J by 0 bases, with 9 bases between. The germline V gene has CDR1 MNHEY and CDR2 SMNVEV (reference sequence). CDR3 length: 14 residues. The CDR3 reads CASRLISSYNEQFF. The CDR3 nucleotides are TGTGCCAGCAGGCTGATCAGCTCCTACAATGAGCAGTTCTTC.

This clone came up a few times. For the CDR3, the DNA is TGTGCCAGCAGCTTAAAGTGGGCAGGGTGTCTCAACATTCAGTACTTC. As protein: CASSLKWAGCLNIQYF. V is TRBV13 and J is TRBJ2-4; tentative D call: TRBD1 (5 bases). Trimming took 2 bases from V and 7 from J, leaving 18 bases between them. The germline CDR1 and CDR2 sequences are PRHDT and FYEKMQ (reference sequence). This CDR3 is 16 amino acids long.

The rearrangement uses TRBV2 and TRBJ2-2; TRBD2 is a possible D gene (7 bases). V lost 8 bases and J 4 bases, leaving 17 bases between the germline ends. The germline V gene has CDR1 SNHLY and CDR2 FYNNEI. The CDR3 covers 15 residues. The CDR3 nucleotides are TGTGCCAGCCACCCCGGGGGGCTGGGCACCGGGGAGCTGTTTTTT. It is translated as CASHPGGLGTGELFF. The variable domain in full, completed from reference TRBV2 and TRBJ2-2, reads EPEVTQTPSHQVTQMGQEVILRCVPISNHLYFYWYRQILGQKVEFLVSFYNNEISEKSEIFDDQFSVERPDGSNFTLKIRSTKLEDSAMYFCASHPGGLGTGELFFGEGSRLTVL.